This T cell receptor beta chain was recovered during a study of T cell clonality in common variable immunodeficiency. General study points: Shared TCRbeta clones were fewer between CVID subjects than controls. Fewer deletions and N-nucleotide insertions were reportedly seen in common variable immunodeficiency TCR beta sequences. Authors noted CVID clonality's cause needs subpopulation repertoire sequencing.

CVID meant reduced serum IgG, IgA and/or IgM plus specific antibody deficiency. Blood came from CVID subjects not ill and not taking immunomodulatory or immunosuppressive medication. Generated by immunoSEQ multiplex PCR, the TCRdb table keeps only in-frame clones and is missing some. The sample offers tens of thousands of clones and no singletons, the top ten holding about 5%. This clone was found many times. What it binds is not known. The read gets to within 3 residues of the CDR3 end, and the germline J gene fills in the rest. Trimming shortened V by 2 bases and J by 8 bases, and 7 bases separated the two germline ends. Germline V gene sequence: CDR1 PRHDT, CDR2 FYEKMQ (reference sequence). This CDR3 has 12 residues.

The sequenced sample consisted of peripheral blood mononuclear cells. This sequence joins TRBV13 and TRBJ2-4, with D tentatively TRBD1 (5 bases). This clonotype was obtained from a human donor with common variable immunodeficiency. The covered CDR3 bases are TGTGCCAGCAGCTTACAGGGTGACATT. Amino acids: CASSLQGDI. The entire CDR3 is CASSLQGDIQYF. Filled out from reference TRBV13 and TRBJ2-4, the complete variable domain reads AAGVIQSPRHLIKEKRETATLKCYPIPRHDTVYWYQQGPGQDPQFLISFYEKMQSDKGSIPDRFSAQQFSDYHSELNMSSLELGDSALYFCASSLQGDIQYFGAGTRLSVL.